These 11 T cell receptor beta chains came from one sample sequenced in a study of post-analysis software for immune sequencing data. Overall study findings and caveats: Compared with controls, patients had more of 4 to 6 TRBV segments, including TRBV5-6, TRBV5-1 and TRBV20-1.

TCR beta cDNA libraries had unique molecular identifiers. TCRdb reprocessed the PCR reads via MiXCR and lists one record per CDR3 protein. Altogether fewer than 850,000 distinct CDR3 sequences are present, approximately 44% being singletons, with the ten largest covering roughly 4.9%. The antigens these receptors bind are not known. Sequencing was performed on blood. The receptors come from a girl between 10 and 17 years old with multiple sclerosis.

This clonotype has just one count. V is TRBV7-2 and J is TRBJ2-5, with TRBD2 identical over 11 bases. The V and J ends lost 1 base and 11 bases, in that order; junction bases with no gene match: 12. Germline V gene sequence: CDR1 SGHTA, CDR2 FQGNSA. The CDR3 extends over 16 amino acids. The CDR3 nucleotides are TGTGCCAGCAGCTTAGTATCTAGCGGGAGGAACAATGAGCAGTACTTC. It yields the protein CASSLVSSGRNNEQYF.

The V gene is TRBV6-1, the J gene TRBJ1-2, with 8 bases lining up with TRBD1. The V and J ends lost 6 bases and 4 bases, in that order; junction bases with no gene match: 19. CDR3 length equals 18 residues. Germline values: CDR1 MNHNS, CDR2 SASEGT. The CDR3 bases are TGTGCCAGCAGAGGCTACCGGGACAGGCATGAGGTGTTCTATGGCTACACCTTC. It translates to CASRGYRDRHEVFYGYTF.

This clonotype was seen only a few times. The CDR3 nucleotides read TGTGCCAGCAGCCCCCCTAGTGATGGTGAGCAGTTCTTC. Translated: CASSPPSDGEQFF. The rearrangement links TRBV7-2 to TRBJ2-1; D gene uncertain. CDR1 and CDR2 from the germline V gene are SGHTA and FQGNSA. The CDR3 runs to 13 residues. V lost 5 bases and J 9 bases, leaving 14 bases between the germline ends.

This clonotype was recorded at least ten times. The chain couples TRBV7-2 to TRBJ2-7, with D tentatively TRBD1 (6 bases). The CDR3 runs 17 residues. V was trimmed by 0 bases and J by 0 bases, leaving 15 bases between them. CDR1 is SGHTA, CDR2 FQGNSA, per germline. The CDR3 is CASSLAPVGTSSYEQYF. CDR3 in DNA: TGTGCCAGCAGCTTAGCCCCAGTGGGGACAAGCTCCTACGAGCAGTACTTC.

This clonotype appeared a few times. This chain connects TRBV28 to TRBJ2-5; TRBD1 aligns across 7 bases. Germline trimming cut 5 bases from V and 4 bases from J; bases unmatched to any gene: 4. The CDR3 has 13 residues. Germline lookup yields CDR1 MDHEN and CDR2 SYDVKM. The CDR3 region has the DNA TGTGCCAGCAGTCCCGGGACAGTAGAGACCCAGTACTTC. Translated, it gives CASSPGTVETQYF.

CDR3 loop: CSARLIADSYEQYF. CDR3 nucleotides: TGCAGTGCTAGGTTGATAGCGGACTCCTACGAGCAGTACTTC. This chain uses TRBV20-1 with TRBJ2-7, with a weak D call TRBD2 (6 bases). Trimming shortened V by 3 bases and J by 0 bases, and 12 bases separated the two germline ends. Germline CDR1 reads DFQATT; CDR2 reads SNEGSKA (reference sequence). The CDR3 contains 14 residues.

The V call is TRBV20-1, the J call TRBJ1-1; 9 positions agree with TRBD1. With 5 bases clipped from V and 2 bases from J, the junction kept 6 bases outside the gene matches. Germline V gives CDR1 DFQATT, CDR2 SNEGSKA (reference sequence). CDR3 length equals 14 residues. The CDR3 sequence is CSASRTGANTEAFF. As DNA, the CDR3 is TGCAGTGCTTCCCGGACAGGGGCAAACACTGAAGCTTTCTTT.

This rearrangement joins TRBV12-3 or TRBV12-4 to TRBJ1-5; 9 bases are shared with TRBD1. J lost 5 bases, V lost 1 base, and 3 bases had no gene match. This CDR3 region has 15 residues. For the CDR3, the DNA is TGTGCCAGCAGTTTAGGACAGGGGGTGTATCAGCCCCAGCATTTT. It is translated as CASSLGQGVYQPQHF.

This clonotype was counted only a few times. The V and J genes are TRBV5-4 and TRBJ2-5; TRBD2 matches at 8 bases. The junction had 5 bases not matched to a gene; V was cut back by 2 bases and J by 5 bases. CDR3 size: 14 residues. The V gene's germline CDR1 is SGHNT and CDR2 YYREEE (reference sequence). Here the CDR3 DNA reads TGTGCCAGCAGCTTAGCGGGAGTAATGGAGACCCAGTACTTC. Residues: CASSLAGVMETQYF.

The chain recombines TRBV20-1 with TRBJ1-2, with 7 bases lining up with TRBD1. The germline V gene encodes CDR1 DFQATT and CDR2 SNEGSKA (reference sequence). This CDR3 is built from 11 residues. The DNA of the CDR3 is TGCAGCGGGGGGACAGCCTATGGCTACACCTTC. Protein product: CSGGTAYGYTF.

The V call is TRBV27, the J call TRBJ2-7, with TRBD1 matching over 8 bases. V shed 6 bases and J 6 bases; nucleotides not matched to a gene: 22. CDR3 size: 18 residues. Per the germline V gene, CDR1 is MNHEY and CDR2 is SMNVEV (reference sequence). The CDR3 DNA reads as TGTGCCAGCAGCCCGGGCCTCCGACAGGGGACTTACCTAAGCGAGCAGTACTTC. Protein product: CASSPGLRQGTYLSEQYF.